This T cell receptor beta chain was recovered during a study of cytomegalovirus exposure and HLA in healthy donors. This clone was seen more than once but under ten times. Repertoires were generated with immunoSEQ multiplex PCR, while TCRdb's copy carries only in-frame clones and drops some. The sample yields hundreds of thousands of clones, more than 75% seen once. Germline-derived CDR1 and CDR2 are SGDLS and YYNGEE. Trimming took off 3 bases at V and 7 bases at J, with 13 bases between the two ends. The CDR3 extends over 13 amino acids. Sequenced: PBMCs. This TCR came from a woman between 18 and 29 years old in good health and CMV-seropositive. The rearrangement uses TRBV9 and TRBJ1-1, with D perhaps TRBD1 (5 bases). The CDR3 sequence is CASSEQESLEAFF. CDR3 in DNA: TGTGCCAGCAGCGAACAGGAGAGTCTTGAAGCTTTCTTT.